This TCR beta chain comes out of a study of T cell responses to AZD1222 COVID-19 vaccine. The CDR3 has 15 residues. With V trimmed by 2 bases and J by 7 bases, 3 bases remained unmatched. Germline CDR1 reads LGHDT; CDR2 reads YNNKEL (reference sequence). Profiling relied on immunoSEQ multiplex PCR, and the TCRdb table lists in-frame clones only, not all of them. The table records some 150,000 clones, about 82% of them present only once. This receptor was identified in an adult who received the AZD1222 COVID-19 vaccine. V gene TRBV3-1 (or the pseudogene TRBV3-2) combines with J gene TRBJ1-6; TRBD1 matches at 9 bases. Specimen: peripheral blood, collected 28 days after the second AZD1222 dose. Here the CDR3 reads CASSQQTGGNSPLHF. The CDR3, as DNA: TGTGCCAGCAGCCAACAGACAGGGGGAAATTCACCCCTCCACTTT.